This T cell receptor (beta chain) was documented in a study of blood T cell repertoires in COVID-19. The overall study: Some COVID-19 samples were acute and others convalescent; all came from the United States, Italy and Spain.

Assay: immunoSEQ multiplex PCR; the TCRdb copy retains only in-frame clones and omits some. This repertoire shows around 15,000 clones, 80% to 90% found once; its top ten account for about 9.3%. Trimming took 5 bases from V and 6 from J; bases not matched to a gene: 9. The CDR3 runs 14 residues. Germline V gene sequence: CDR1 PRHDT, CDR2 FYEKMQ (reference sequence). Sequenced: peripheral blood. The chain joins TRBV13 to TRBJ2-5; 7 bases are shared with TRBD2. This receptor was identified in a man older than 75 with acute or convalescent COVID-19. The CDR3 nucleotides read TGTGCCAGCAGCCCGAGGACGGGGGGAAAGACCCAGTACTTC. Translated, it gives CASSPRTGGKTQYF.